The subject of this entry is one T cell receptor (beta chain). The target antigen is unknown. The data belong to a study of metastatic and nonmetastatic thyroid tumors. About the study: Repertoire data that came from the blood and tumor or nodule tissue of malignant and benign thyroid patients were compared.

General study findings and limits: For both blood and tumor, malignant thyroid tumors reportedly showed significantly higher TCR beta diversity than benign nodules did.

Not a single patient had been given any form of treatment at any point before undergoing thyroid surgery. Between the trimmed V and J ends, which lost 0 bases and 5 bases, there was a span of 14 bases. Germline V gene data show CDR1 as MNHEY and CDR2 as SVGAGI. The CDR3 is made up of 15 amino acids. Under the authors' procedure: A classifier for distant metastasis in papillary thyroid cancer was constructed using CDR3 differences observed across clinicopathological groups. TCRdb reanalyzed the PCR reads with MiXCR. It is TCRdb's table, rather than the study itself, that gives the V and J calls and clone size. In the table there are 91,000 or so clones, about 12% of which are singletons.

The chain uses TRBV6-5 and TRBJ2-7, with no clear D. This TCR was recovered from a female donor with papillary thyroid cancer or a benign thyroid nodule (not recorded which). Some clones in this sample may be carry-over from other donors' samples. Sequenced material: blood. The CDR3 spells CASSYSTRALHEQYF. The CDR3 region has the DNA TGTGCCAGCAGTTACTCGACAAGGGCCTTGCACGAGCAGTACTTC.